This T cell receptor (beta chain) was sequenced for a study of cytomegalovirus exposure and HLA in healthy donors (dated by TCRdb to 2016 to 2017). Regarding the complete study: According to a later analysis, the roughly 120 validation repertoires were produced on the same platform as the 700 or so repertoires of the first cohort. A separate validation cohort of about 110 different subjects was used in addition to the approximately 640-subject first cohort. To predict cytomegalovirus infection status, the study combined high-throughput TCR immunosequencing, statistical association of individual TCRs with disease status, and machine learning. The study was designed to test whether signatures of past pathogen exposure could be identified by cataloging public T cell receptors. Results and caveats for the whole study, not just this receptor: A later analysis had no HLA typing for the validation cohort, so co-occurrence there was scored across all 120 or so repertoires. In a later analysis, TCRs clustered in the first cohort were found to also tend to co-occur in the 120 validation repertoires, with 85% to 95% of cluster scores above 0. A total of fewer than 200 TCR beta chains were listed by the study as associated with cytomegalovirus. In vitro tests confirmed that a few of the cytomegalovirus-associated TCR beta chains recognize cytomegalovirus antigens. Most TCR sequences were observed very rarely across donors, whereas some public TCRs were present in many individuals. According to the authors, the approach could potentially be generalized to other disease states and immunological phenotypes. The classifier was reported to diagnose cytomegalovirus status with high specificity and sensitivity in both the original and validation cohorts.

Library generation was performed with the immunoSEQ multiplex PCR assay. In the source study's methods: To diagnose cytomegalovirus status from the catalog of TCR beta chain sequences, a statistical classification framework was built. This is the immuneACCESS table as TCRdb keeps it, with only in-frame sequences that have V and J called. A part of the clones is gone; compared with another copy, unresolved V genes explain less than half, and the rest is unexplained. V, J and clone size were drawn from that table, and D and trimming were deduced from the DNA. The sample records more than 90,000 clones, about 88% of which are singletons. The biggest ten clones account for about 4% of the sample. About this clone itself: No cognate antigen has been identified for it. Per-nucleotide qualities are absent, and no much larger clonotype sits a single base away.

From the cysteine up to the phenylalanine, the CDR3 has a length of 16 residues. Just the 48-base CDR3 DNA is kept, in frame starting at base 1. Clipping removes 2 bases from V and 3 bases from J, with 5 as the unmatched junction base count. Looking up the germline V gene (reference sequence) yields CDR1 LNHDA and CDR2 SQIVND. The donors were included in the validation cohort of over a hundred subjects, a group kept apart from the roughly 700-subject first cohort. Sequencing was done on a sample of PBMCs. Recombination joined TRBV19 with TRBJ2-5; 11 bases in the middle match TRBD2. The clonotype originates from a man between 18 and 29 years old in good health and CMV-seropositive. For the CDR3, the sequence is CASSITVAGGEETQYF. At the DNA level, the sequence is TGTGCCAGTAGTATAACTGTAGCGGGGGGGGAAGAGACCCAGTACTTC. Reference TRBV19 and TRBJ2-5 genes cover what lies past the CDR3, so the full variable domain is DGGITQSPKYLFRKEGQNVTLSCEQNLNHDAMYWYRQDPGQGLRLIYYSQIVNDFQKGDIAEGYSVSREKKESFPLTVTSAQKNPTAFYLCASSITVAGGEETQYFGPGTRLLVL.